This TCR beta chain stems from a study of cytomegalovirus exposure and HLA in healthy donors. The study, taken as a whole, reports: A later analysis found TCR association rates differed by HLA locus, highest for DRB1 and lowest for HLA-C. The HLA-A and HLA-B alleles of most subjects were reportedly predicted accurately from TCR beta sequences. TRBV6-2, TRBV6-3 and some other V segments were excluded as indistinguishable.

The germline CDR1 and CDR2 sequences are ENHRY and SYGVKD. The CDR3 has 17 amino acids. A note on this clone: Its antigen is not identified.

It was with 60 Vbeta and 13 Jbeta primers that the PCR ran. Using immunoSEQ multiplex PCR, the repertoire was profiled, and TCRdb retains in-frame clones only, with some absent. Of about 140,000 clones in the sample, roughly 77% were seen once. This chain uses TRBV10-3 with TRBJ2-5, with D maybe TRBD2 (5 bases). The end of the DNA fits TRBJ2-7 better, so the J call may be wrong. The sequenced sample consisted of PBMCs. The TCR originated in a man in his forties or fifties in good health and CMV-seronegative. CDR3 region: CAISDGGGPGLDYEQYF. The DNA of the CDR3 is TGTGCCATCAGTGACGGTGGAGGTCCGGGTCTGGACTACGAGCAGTACTTC.